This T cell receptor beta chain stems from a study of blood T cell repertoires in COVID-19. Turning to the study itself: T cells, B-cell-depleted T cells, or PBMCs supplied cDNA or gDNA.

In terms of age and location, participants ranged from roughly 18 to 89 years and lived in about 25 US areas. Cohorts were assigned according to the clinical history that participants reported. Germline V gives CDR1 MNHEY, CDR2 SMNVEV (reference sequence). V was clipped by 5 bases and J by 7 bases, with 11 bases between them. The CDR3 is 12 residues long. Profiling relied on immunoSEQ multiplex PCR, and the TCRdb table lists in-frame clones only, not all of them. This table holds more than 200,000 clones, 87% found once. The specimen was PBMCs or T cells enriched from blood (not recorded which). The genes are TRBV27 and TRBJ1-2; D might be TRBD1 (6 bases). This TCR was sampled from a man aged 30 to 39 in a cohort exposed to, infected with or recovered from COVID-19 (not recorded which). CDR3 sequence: CASSPQGSGYTF. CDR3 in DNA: TGTGCCAGCAGTCCCCAGGGGTCTGGCTACACCTTC.